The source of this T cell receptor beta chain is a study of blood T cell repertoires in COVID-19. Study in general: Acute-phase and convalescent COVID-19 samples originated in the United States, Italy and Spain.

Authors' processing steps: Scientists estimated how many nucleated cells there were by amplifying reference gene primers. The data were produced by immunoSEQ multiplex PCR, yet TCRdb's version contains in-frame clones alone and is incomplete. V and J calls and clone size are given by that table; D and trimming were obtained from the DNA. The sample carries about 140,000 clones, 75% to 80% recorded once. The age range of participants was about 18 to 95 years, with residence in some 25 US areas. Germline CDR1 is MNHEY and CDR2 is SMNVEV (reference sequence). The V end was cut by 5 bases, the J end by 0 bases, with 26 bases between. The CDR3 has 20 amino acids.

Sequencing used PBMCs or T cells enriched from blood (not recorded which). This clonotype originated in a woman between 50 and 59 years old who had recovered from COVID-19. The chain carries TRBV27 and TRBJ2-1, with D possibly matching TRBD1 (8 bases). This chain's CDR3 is CASSPNRGGTLLSSYNEQFF. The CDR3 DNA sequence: TGTGCCAGCAGTCCGAACAGGGGGGGCACTCTCCTGAGCTCCTACAATGAGCAGTTCTTC.